This T cell receptor (beta chain) was identified during a study of blood T cells in healthy people across ages. Study information: With template switching, about one barcoded beta molecule was captured per two T cells.

A minimum of 7 million PBMCs was isolated per sample. The CDR3 extends over 13 amino acids. The germline V gene has CDR1 DFQATT and CDR2 SNEGSKA (reference sequence). V lost 6 bases and J lost 0, with 11 bases in between. Overall study findings and caveats: Older age went with lower TCR beta diversity per million T cells, in a roughly linear way.

This clonotype has just a few counts. No antigen is known for it. A sample-barcoded 5' primer and a J-beta primer mix were used in a second PCR of roughly 6 to 12 cycles. Sequencing yielded, for each sample, at least 3 million paired-end reads carrying CDR3. MiXCR was run by TCRdb on the 5' RACE reads, yielding one entry per CDR3 protein. In the table there are 1.5 million to 2 million distinct CDR3 sequences, about 30% of which are singletons. Material for sequencing was blood. The origin of this receptor is a young woman in good health. The gene calls are TRBV20-1 and TRBJ1-1; no definite D call. The CDR3 nucleotides read TGCAGTGCCTCGGGATACCTGAACACTGAAGCTTTCTTT. Protein sequence: CSASGYLNTEAFF.